Following are 20 T cell receptor beta chains from one sample sequenced in a study of breast tumors, draining lymph nodes, adjacent tissues. Samples came from axillary lymph nodes draining the breast cancer. TCRdb reprocessed the multiplex PCR reads with MiXCR, giving one entry per CDR3 protein. This table has about 230,000 distinct CDR3 sequences, 32% appearing once. Sequencing input: axillary lymph node tissue. The receptors were gathered from a female donor with breast cancer. Some clones in this sample may be carry-over from other donors' samples.

V gene TRBV20-1 combines with J gene TRBJ2-3; perhaps TRBD2 as D (6 bases). The CDR3 contains 11 residues. V lost 1 base and J 10 bases, leaving 9 bases between the germline ends. Germline CDR1 reads DFQATT; CDR2 reads SNEGSKA (reference sequence). In DNA form, the CDR3 reads TGCAGTGCTAGAGTGGGGGGATCGCAGTATTTT. Translation: CSARVGGSQYF.

This clonotype was observed at least ten times. CDR3 in amino acids: CASSALRGDQPQHF. The CDR3 nucleotides read TGTGCCAGCAGTGCTCTTAGGGGAGACCAGCCCCAGCATTTT. V gene TRBV6-1 combines with J gene TRBJ1-5; D possibly corresponds to TRBD1 (5 bases). Per germline, CDR1 MNHNS and CDR2 SASEGT. V lost 4 bases to trimming and J lost 7 bases, with 14 bases between them. This CDR3 has 14 residues.

The chain recombines TRBV4-2 with TRBJ1-6; possible D gene TRBD1, 6 bases. The CDR3 length is 13 residues. Germline V gene data show CDR1 as LGHNA and CDR2 as YNFKEQ. Deletions cut 4 bases from V and 12 bases from J, with 13 bases between. CDR3 DNA: TGTGCCAGCAGCCGGGGACAAAATCTACCCCTCCACTTT. It codes for CASSRGQNLPLHF.

This clonotype has at least ten counts. The CDR3 protein is CASSFPGTGKTYEQYF. The CDR3 coding sequence is TGTGCCAGCAGCTTCCCCGGGACAGGGAAAACCTACGAGCAGTACTTC. The rearrangement links TRBV13 to TRBJ2-7; 9 bases line up with TRBD1. The J segment lost 2 bases and the V segment lost 3 bases, leaving 8 bases of the junction unmatched. CDR3 length: 16 residues. The V gene's germline CDR1 is PRHDT and CDR2 FYEKMQ (reference sequence).

This clonotype has a count of ten or more. DNA for the CDR3: TGTGCCAGCAGCCAACGGACAGGGGGCGAGACCCAGTACTTC. Protein: CASSQRTGGETQYF. This chain links TRBV11-3 with TRBJ2-5; 11 bases line up with TRBD1. CDR1 is SGHNT, CDR2 YENEEA, per germline. V lost 5 bases to trimming and J lost 5 bases; unmatched junction nucleotides: 4. The CDR3 contains 14 residues. Supplemented by reference TRBV11-3 and TRBJ2-5, the full variable domain reads EAGVVQSPRYKIIEKKQPVAFWCNPISGHNTLYWYLQNLGQGPELLIRYENEEAVDDSQLPKDRFSAERLKGVDSTLKIQPAELGDSAVYLCASSQRTGGETQYFGPGTRLLVL.

This clonotype turned up a few times. This chain links TRBV6-1 with TRBJ2-3, with 8 bases identical to TRBD2. Germline lookup yields CDR1 MNHNS and CDR2 SASEGT. The V and J ends lost 6 bases and 1 base, in that order; junction bases with no gene match: 12. The CDR3 runs 17 residues. Written as DNA, the CDR3 is TGTGCCAGCAGACGGGGGGGATGGGGGACGGGCACAGATACGCAGTATTTT. Residues: CASRRGGWGTGTDTQYF.

The chain joins TRBV7-9 to TRBJ2-2; D perhaps matches TRBD1 (6 bases). This CDR3 spans 13 amino acids. Germline CDR1 is SEHNR and CDR2 is FQNEAQ (reference sequence). Trimming stripped 4 bases from V and 16 bases from J, with 19 bases between. In DNA, the CDR3 is TGTGCCAGCAGCTCCCAGGGGTTTGGGAAGCCGTTTTTT. This translates into CASSSQGFGKPFF.

V is TRBV7-3 and J is TRBJ2-1, with D tentatively TRBD2 (6 bases). V was trimmed by 3 bases and J by 4 bases, leaving 16 bases between them. The CDR3 loop spans 16 amino acids. Germline V lookup: CDR1 SGHTA, CDR2 FQGTGA. CDR3 bases: TGTGCCAGCAGCTTCCCCGGGAGCGGTACTTACAATGAGCAGTTCTTC. Amino acid sequence: CASSFPGSGTYNEQFF.

V usage is TRBV24-1 and J usage is TRBJ2-2, with no clear D. CDR3 length: 16 residues. In germline, CDR1 is KGHDR, CDR2 SFDVKD. CDR3 in amino acids: CITSGRPDEAPGELFF. CDR3 nucleotide sequence: TGTATCACCAGTGGTCGACCCGATGAGGCGCCCGGGGAGCTGTTTTTT.

This clonotype has at least ten counts. The CDR3 sequence is CASSIARNTGELFF. As DNA, the CDR3 is TGTGCCAGTAGTATAGCTAGGAACACCGGGGAGCTGTTTTTT. V gene TRBV19 combines with J gene TRBJ2-2, with D uncertain. Germline V gene lookup returns CDR1 LNHDA and CDR2 SQIVND (reference sequence). CDR3 size: 14 residues. Trimming took off 1 base at V and 1 base at J, with 4 bases between the two ends.

The V call is TRBV29-1, the J call TRBJ2-1, with 7 bases fitting TRBD2. There are 14 residues in the CDR3. From germline, CDR1 is SQVTM and CDR2 ANQGSEA. V dropped 7 bases and J dropped 0; count of bases not matched to a gene: 6. The CDR3: CSDPGLNSYNEQFF. The CDR3 bases are TGCAGCGACCCGGGACTAAACTCCTACAATGAGCAGTTCTTC.

The chain couples TRBV27 to TRBJ2-3; TRBD2 agrees at 14 bases. Germline values: CDR1 MNHEY, CDR2 SMNVEV (reference sequence). This CDR3 spans 18 amino acids. V was clipped by 5 bases and J by 1 base; unmatched bases: 8. DNA for the CDR3: TGTGCCAGCAGTCCGTCACCGGGACTAGCGGGAGGCACAGATACGCAGTATTTT. It translates to CASSPSPGLAGGTDTQYF.

Notes on this clonotype: At one boundary the junction diverges from the germline segment, which might be a read error. V and J are TRBV9 and TRBJ2-3, with D perhaps being TRBD1 or TRBD2 (5 bases each). The CDR3 is 15 residues long. The germline V gene has CDR1 SGDLS and CDR2 YYNGEE. For the CDR3, the DNA is TGTGCCAGCAGCGGGTACAGAGGGGACGCAGATACGCCGTATTTT. Translated: CASSGYRGDADTPYF.

In its sample, this clonotype was seen many times. The chain links TRBV19 to TRBJ2-1; D is unclear. This CDR3 region has 16 residues. With 0 bases removed from V and 2 bases from J, the gap between germline ends came to 11 bases. CDR1 LNHDA and CDR2 SQIVND come from the germline V gene (reference sequence). CDR3 amino acids: CASSIENSPPYNEQFF. In DNA, the CDR3 is TGTGCCAGTAGTATAGAGAATAGCCCCCCCTACAATGAGCAGTTCTTC.

In this sample, this clonotype turned up many times. This chain uses TRBV27 with TRBJ1-2; a possible D gene is TRBD1 (5 bases). Trimming removed 2 bases from V and 0 bases from J, with 13 bases in between. This CDR3 has 16 residues. The germline CDR1 and CDR2 sequences are MNHEY and SMNVEV (reference sequence). In DNA form, the CDR3 reads TGTGCCAGCAGTTTAGTAGGGGCTCTCTCTAACTATGGCTACACCTTC. Translating it yields CASSLVGALSNYGYTF.

The genes are TRBV7-9 and TRBJ2-1, with D possibly TRBD2 on 7 matching bases. This CDR3 contains 16 residues. The germline gives CDR1 SEHNR, CDR2 FQNEAQ (reference sequence). Trimming removed 2 bases at V and 6 bases at J, with 17 bases between. CDR3 in amino acids: CASSLRGGRQGNEQFF. The CDR3 coding sequence is TGTGCCAGCAGCTTAAGGGGGGGGCGGCAAGGCAATGAGCAGTTCTTC.

As to this clonotype: A much larger clone is a single base away; this may be a read error. The conserved phenylalanine or tryptophan is not found at the CDR3 terminus, so this likely reflects a read error. This chain joins TRBV5-1 and TRBJ2-1; a weak D match, TRBD2 (6 bases). There are 14 residues in the CDR3. Germline V lookup: CDR1 SGHRS, CDR2 YFSETQ. Trimming removed 0 bases at V and 7 bases at J, with 11 bases between. CDR3 in amino acids: CASSLEDYSNEQFL. The CDR3 DNA reads as TGCGCCAGCAGCTTGGAGGACTACTCAAATGAGCAGTTCCTC.

This clonotype was counted ten times or more. V is TRBV15 and J is TRBJ2-5; perhaps TRBD1 as D (5 bases). Between the trimmed V and J ends, which lost 3 bases and 3 bases, there was a span of 8 bases. The CDR3 has 13 residues. Germline V gene sequence: CDR1 LNHNV, CDR2 YYDKDF (reference sequence). This CDR3 is CATSRDTKETQYF. DNA for the CDR3: TGTGCCACCAGCAGGGACACCAAAGAGACCCAGTACTTC.

The chain recombines TRBV24-1 with TRBJ2-7; TRBD1 agrees at 12 bases. The CDR3 is 19 residues long. V shed 5 bases and J 5 bases; nucleotides not matched to a gene: 18. Germline V CDR1 and CDR2: KGHDR, SFDVKD. CDR3 loop: CATSASSGTGGWPMNEQYF. CDR3 DNA: TGTGCCACCAGTGCTAGCTCCGGGACAGGGGGCTGGCCCATGAACGAGCAGTACTTC.

This clonotype occurred many times. This chain connects TRBV10-3 to TRBJ1-5; 8 bases map to TRBD1. J gave up 0 bases and V 9 bases, and 1 base lay outside the gene matches. The CDR3 loop spans 13 amino acids. The germline CDR1 and CDR2 sequences are ENHRY and SYGVKD. Here the CDR3 DNA reads TGTGCCATACAGGGGGATAGCAATCAGCCCCAGCATTTT. Translating it yields CAIQGDSNQPQHF.